These T cell receptor beta chains were read from a single sample in a study of shared clonotypes between healthy human individuals. Clones were sequenced by immunoSEQ multiplex PCR, and TCRdb holds only the in-frame ones, with some missing. The table includes approximately 1,500,000 clones, approximately 98% detected once. Sequenced input: naive CD4+ T cells sorted from blood. These receptor sequences come from a man aged 25 to 40 in good health. Each CDR3 is given with its conserved first and last residue. Each record gives: clone size, D gene, V gene, J gene, CDR3 protein, CDR3 DNA. The D gene is left open where the match is weak. Clone size appears in some rows only: once, few, many, or a class for an expanded clone.

clone_size: -
d_call: -
v_call: TRBV7-9
j_call: TRBJ2-3
cdr3_aa: CALKGPTTDTQYF
cdr3_nt: TGTGCCCTGAAGGGCCCCACCACAGATACGCAGTATTTT

clone_size: -
d_call: -
v_call: TRBV7-2
j_call: TRBJ2-2
cdr3_aa: CASSYTGELFF
cdr3_nt: TGTGCCAGCAGTTACACCGGGGAGCTGTTTTTT

clone_size: -
d_call: TRBD1
v_call: TRBV7-8
j_call: TRBJ1-5
cdr3_aa: CASSSATKQGGLEPQHF
cdr3_nt: TGTGCCAGCAGCTCCGCAACAAAGCAGGGGGGTTTGGAGCCCCAGCATTTT

clone_size: once
d_call: TRBD2
v_call: TRBV6-6
j_call: TRBJ2-1
cdr3_aa: CASSSVGLPGDEQFF
cdr3_nt: TGTGCCAGCAGTTCGGTGGGACTACCTGGGGATGAGCAGTTCTTC

clone_size: -
d_call: -
v_call: TRBV30
j_call: TRBJ2-7
cdr3_aa: CAWKGQFSYEQYF
cdr3_nt: TGTGCCTGGAAAGGACAGTTCTCCTACGAGCAGTACTTC

clone_size: -
d_call: -
v_call: TRBV7-9
j_call: TRBJ2-7
cdr3_aa: CASSLATPSGLDEQYF
cdr3_nt: TGTGCCAGCAGCTTAGCCACTCCATCGGGATTGGACGAGCAGTACTTC

clone_size: -
d_call: -
v_call: TRBV27
j_call: TRBJ1-4
cdr3_aa: CASSLVRHATNEKLFF
cdr3_nt: TGTGCCAGCAGTTTAGTAAGGCACGCAACTAATGAAAAACTGTTTTTT

clone_size: -
d_call: TRBD2
v_call: TRBV2
j_call: TRBJ2-5
cdr3_aa: CASSEGLAGVRGETQYF
cdr3_nt: TGTGCCAGCAGTGAAGGACTAGCGGGAGTCCGAGGAGAGACCCAGTACTTC

clone_size: -
d_call: TRBD2
v_call: TRBV2
j_call: TRBJ2-3
cdr3_aa: CASSGLAAGTDTQYF
cdr3_nt: TGTGCCAGCAGTGGACTAGCGGCAGGGACAGATACGCAGTATTTT

clone_size: -
d_call: -
v_call: TRBV19
j_call: TRBJ1-1
cdr3_aa: CASSELPELGEAFF
cdr3_nt: TGTGCCAGTAGTGAACTCCCAGAACTTGGTGAAGCTTTCTTT

clone_size: -
d_call: -
v_call: TRBV5-6
j_call: TRBJ1-2
cdr3_aa: CASSLLRARTNYGYTF
cdr3_nt: TGTGCCAGCAGCTTGCTACGCGCCCGAACTAACTATGGCTACACCTTC

clone_size: -
d_call: -
v_call: TRBV7-2
j_call: TRBJ2-3
cdr3_aa: CASSYPANVRADTQYF
cdr3_nt: TGTGCCAGCAGCTACCCGGCCAACGTACGAGCAGATACGCAGTATTTT

clone_size: -
d_call: -
v_call: TRBV7-9
j_call: TRBJ1-5
cdr3_aa: CASSPSWEDQPQHF
cdr3_nt: TGTGCCAGCAGCCCTAGCTGGGAAGATCAGCCCCAGCATTTT

clone_size: -
d_call: -
v_call: TRBV6-1
j_call: TRBJ1-1
cdr3_aa: CATRTALNTEAFF
cdr3_nt: TGTGCCACCAGGACAGCCTTGAACACTGAAGCTTTCTTT

clone_size: -
d_call: -
v_call: TRBV4-1
j_call: TRBJ2-1
cdr3_aa: CASSQVFGEQFF
cdr3_nt: TGCGCCAGCAGCCAAGTATTCGGGGAGCAGTTCTTC

clone_size: -
d_call: TRBD2
v_call: TRBV30
j_call: TRBJ2-5
cdr3_aa: CAWSVLAGTSETQYF
cdr3_nt: TGTGCCTGGAGTGTACTAGCGGGAACTTCGGAGACCCAGTACTTC

clone_size: -
d_call: TRBD2
v_call: TRBV7-8
j_call: TRBJ2-7
cdr3_aa: CASSPWDPSGRSEQYF
cdr3_nt: TGTGCCAGCAGCCCCTGGGATCCTAGCGGGAGAAGCGAGCAGTACTTC

clone_size: -
d_call: -
v_call: TRBV28
j_call: TRBJ1-5
cdr3_aa: CASSLNRQGQPQHF
cdr3_nt: TGTGCCAGCAGCTTAAACCGACAAGGACAGCCCCAGCATTTT

clone_size: -
d_call: -
v_call: TRBV9
j_call: TRBJ2-3
cdr3_aa: CASSAEGPDTQYF
cdr3_nt: TGTGCCAGCAGCGCAGAGGGGCCGGATACGCAGTATTTT

clone_size: -
d_call: -
v_call: TRBV19
j_call: TRBJ2-1
cdr3_aa: CASSIINNEQFF
cdr3_nt: TGTGCCAGTAGTATAATAAACAATGAGCAGTTCTTC

clone_size: -
d_call: -
v_call: TRBV5-1
j_call: TRBJ2-6
cdr3_aa: CASSLRAGDSGANVLTF
cdr3_nt: TGCGCCAGCAGCTTGAGGGCAGGAGACTCTGGGGCCAACGTCCTGACTTTC

clone_size: -
d_call: TRBD2
v_call: TRBV5-4
j_call: TRBJ2-7
cdr3_aa: CASSLGLAESSYEQYF
cdr3_nt: TGTGCCAGCAGCTTAGGACTAGCGGAGAGCTCCTACGAGCAGTACTTC

clone_size: once
d_call: TRBD1
v_call: TRBV11-2
j_call: TRBJ1-1
cdr3_aa: CASSLGTGDGGPNTEAFF
cdr3_nt: TGTGCCAGCAGCCTAGGGACAGGGGACGGGGGACCGAACACTGAAGCTTTCTTT

clone_size: -
d_call: -
v_call: TRBV27
j_call: TRBJ1-1
cdr3_aa: CASSSHRTEAFF
cdr3_nt: TGTGCCAGCAGTTCACACCGGACCGAAGCTTTCTTT

clone_size: -
d_call: -
v_call: TRBV27
j_call: TRBJ2-7
cdr3_aa: CASSLWATPRYEQYF
cdr3_nt: TGTGCCAGCAGTTTATGGGCTACCCCGCGTTACGAGCAGTACTTC

clone_size: -
d_call: TRBD2
v_call: TRBV5-8
j_call: TRBJ2-2
cdr3_aa: CASSLTGLAGYMAGELFF
cdr3_nt: TGTGCCAGCAGCTTGACCGGCCTAGCGGGATATATGGCCGGGGAGCTGTTTTTT

clone_size: once
d_call: TRBD1
v_call: TRBV30
j_call: TRBJ1-1
cdr3_aa: CARDRLNTEAFF
cdr3_nt: TGTGCCCGGGACAGATTGAACACTGAAGCTTTCTTT

clone_size: -
d_call: -
v_call: TRBV4-1
j_call: TRBJ1-5
cdr3_aa: CASSQEEDSNQPQHF
cdr3_nt: TGCGCCAGCAGCCAAGAAGAGGATAGCAATCAGCCCCAGCATTTT

clone_size: -
d_call: TRBD1
v_call: TRBV29-1
j_call: TRBJ2-1
cdr3_aa: CSAGQGDNEQFF
cdr3_nt: TGCAGCGCCGGACAGGGAGACAATGAGCAGTTCTTC

clone_size: -
d_call: -
v_call: TRBV7-9
j_call: TRBJ2-7
cdr3_aa: CASGRASYEQYF
cdr3_nt: TGTGCCAGCGGCCGGGCATCCTACGAGCAGTACTTC

clone_size: -
d_call: -
v_call: TRBV6-5
j_call: TRBJ1-2
cdr3_aa: CASSRLDNYGYTF
cdr3_nt: TGTGCCAGCAGTCGACTAGATAACTATGGCTACACCTTC

clone_size: -
d_call: -
v_call: TRBV7-9
j_call: TRBJ1-1
cdr3_aa: CASRAGIREENTEAFF
cdr3_nt: TGTGCCAGCAGGGCGGGGATAAGAGAAGAGAACACTGAAGCTTTCTTT

clone_size: -
d_call: -
v_call: TRBV12-5
j_call: TRBJ2-3
cdr3_aa: CASGMVTDTQYF
cdr3_nt: TGTGCTAGTGGAATGGTTACAGATACGCAGTATTTT

clone_size: -
d_call: -
v_call: TRBV15
j_call: TRBJ2-2
cdr3_aa: CATSIWAGELFF
cdr3_nt: TGTGCCACCAGCATTTGGGCCGGGGAGCTGTTTTTT

clone_size: -
d_call: -
v_call: TRBV19
j_call: TRBJ2-1
cdr3_aa: CASSTRVGIGYNEQFF
cdr3_nt: TGTGCCAGTAGTACCCGGGTAGGTATAGGGTACAATGAGCAGTTCTTC

clone_size: -
d_call: -
v_call: TRBV5-6
j_call: TRBJ2-5
cdr3_aa: CASSPGRYQETQYF
cdr3_nt: TGTGCCAGCAGCCCAGGTCGGTACCAAGAGACCCAGTACTTC

clone_size: -
d_call: TRBD1
v_call: TRBV29-1
j_call: TRBJ1-4
cdr3_aa: CSGYFVGTANEKLFF
cdr3_nt: TGCAGCGGGTACTTTGTCGGGACAGCTAATGAAAAACTGTTTTTT

clone_size: -
d_call: -
v_call: TRBV21-1
j_call: TRBJ2-5
cdr3_aa: CASSNEGSGRETQYF
cdr3_nt: TGTGCCAGCAGCAATGAGGGAAGCGGGAGAGAGACCCAGTACTTC

clone_size: -
d_call: -
v_call: TRBV5-3
j_call: TRBJ2-1
cdr3_aa: CASNEQFF
cdr3_nt: TGTGCCAGCAATGAGCAGTTCTTC

clone_size: -
d_call: -
v_call: TRBV18
j_call: TRBJ2-1
cdr3_aa: CASSPGGLGYNEQFF
cdr3_nt: TGTGCCAGCTCACCAGGGGGACTTGGCTACAATGAGCAGTTCTTC

clone_size: -
d_call: -
v_call: TRBV2
j_call: TRBJ1-5
cdr3_aa: CASRETLYSLGQPQHF
cdr3_nt: TGTGCCAGCAGAGAGACCTTATATTCGCTCGGTCAGCCCCAGCATTTT

clone_size: -
d_call: TRBD2
v_call: TRBV7-9
j_call: TRBJ2-4
cdr3_aa: CASSRGTSGNIQYF
cdr3_nt: TGTGCCAGCAGCCGAGGGACTAGCGGAAACATTCAGTACTTC

clone_size: -
d_call: -
v_call: TRBV6-5
j_call: TRBJ1-1
cdr3_aa: CASRQYGTGETEAFF
cdr3_nt: TGTGCCAGCAGGCAGTACGGGACGGGAGAGACTGAAGCTTTCTTT

clone_size: once
d_call: -
v_call: TRBV5-1
j_call: TRBJ2-3
cdr3_aa: CASSSALDFPTDTQYF
cdr3_nt: TGCGCCAGCAGCTCAGCGTTGGACTTTCCCACAGATACGCAGTATTTT

clone_size: -
d_call: -
v_call: TRBV7-2
j_call: TRBJ2-7
cdr3_aa: CASQGMSSYEQYF
cdr3_nt: TGTGCCTCCCAGGGGATGAGCTCCTACGAGCAGTACTTC

clone_size: -
d_call: TRBD2
v_call: TRBV5-4
j_call: TRBJ2-7
cdr3_aa: CASSRGLAGVESYEQYF
cdr3_nt: TGTGCCAGCAGCCGGGGACTAGCGGGAGTAGAATCCTACGAGCAGTACTTC

clone_size: -
d_call: TRBD1
v_call: TRBV7-9
j_call: TRBJ2-7
cdr3_aa: CASSLGTGLYEQYF
cdr3_nt: TGTGCCAGCAGCTTAGGGACAGGACTCTACGAGCAGTACTTC

clone_size: -
d_call: -
v_call: TRBV9
j_call: TRBJ2-7
cdr3_aa: CASSVGEGAINEQYF
cdr3_nt: TGTGCCAGCAGCGTAGGGGAGGGGGCAATCAACGAGCAGTACTTC

clone_size: -
d_call: -
v_call: TRBV2
j_call: TRBJ2-1
cdr3_aa: CASKVEASRYEQFF
cdr3_nt: TGTGCCAGCAAAGTCGAGGCCTCGCGCTATGAGCAGTTCTTC

clone_size: -
d_call: TRBD1
v_call: TRBV7-6
j_call: TRBJ2-5
cdr3_aa: CASSLGTGQETQYF
cdr3_nt: TGTGCCAGCAGCTTAGGGACAGGCCAAGAGACCCAGTACTTC

clone_size: -
d_call: -
v_call: TRBV6-1
j_call: TRBJ2-7
cdr3_aa: CASRNPTYEQYF
cdr3_nt: TGTGCCAGCAGGAATCCCACCTACGAGCAGTACTTC

clone_size: -
d_call: -
v_call: TRBV19
j_call: TRBJ1-2
cdr3_aa: CASSNLSKPLYGYTF
cdr3_nt: TGTGCCAGTAGTAATCTATCGAAACCGCTATATGGCTACACCTTC

clone_size: -
d_call: -
v_call: TRBV28
j_call: TRBJ1-2
cdr3_aa: CASSLGHSREGYTF
cdr3_nt: TGTGCCAGCAGTTTAGGACACTCTCGAGAGGGCTACACCTTC

clone_size: -
d_call: -
v_call: TRBV9
j_call: TRBJ1-2
cdr3_aa: CASSGGYYGYTF
cdr3_nt: TGTGCCAGCAGCGGGGGGTACTATGGCTACACCTTC